The 6 T cell receptor gamma chains presented below share a single source sample, sequenced in a study of γδ T cells in repeated Plasmodium falciparum infection. TCRdb re-processed the multiplex PCR reads using CATT. The sample consists of about 26,000 gamma-chain clones, less than 3.5% of them appearing once. Gammadelta T cells were flow-sorted from PBMC into Vgamma9/Vdelta2+ and Vdelta2-negative populations for bulk analysis. The sequenced sample was gamma-delta T cells from blood. Every receptor here comes from a pool of human donors (malaria-infected and uninfected, not separated).

This clone was seen only a few times. The protein given by TCRdb reflects a much larger clone and differs at residue 12 from this DNA's translation, likely from a read error; the protein shown is the DNA's translation. The V gene is given as TRGV8, and no J gene call is available. The CDR3 contains 14 residues. The germline gives CDR1 VENAVY, CDR2 YDSYNSRV. The DNA of the CDR3 is TGTGCCACCTGGGATATTGGCACTGGTTGGTTCGAGATATTT. Its translation is CATWDIGTGWFEIF.

A few counts support this clone. A read error likely explains this, since a far larger clone differs by one base. Other DNA sequences in the same sample also yield this CDR3. The rearrangement links TRGV3 to TRGJP2. The CDR3 is made up of 18 amino acids. Germline V gives CDR1 VTNTFY, CDR2 YDVSTARD (reference sequence). CDR3 DNA sequence: TGTGCTACCTGGGTACCTCTAAAATCGGGTGGTAGTGATTGGATCAAGACGTTT. Translation gives CATWVPLKSGGSDWIKTF.

This clone has ten or more counts. This likely came from a read error, as a far larger clone is one base away. Other DNA sequences from this sample encode an identical CDR3 as well. The genes are TRGV9 and TRGJ1 or TRGJ2. Germline values: CDR1 GITISATS, CDR2 ISYDGTV (reference sequence). This CDR3 contains 12 residues. CDR3 DNA sequence: TGTGCCTTGTGGTCGAATTATTATAAGAAGCTCTTT. Encoded protein: CALWSNYYKKLF.

This clone has at least ten counts. A far larger clone is off by one base, so a read error is likely. Other nucleotide sequences in the sample specify the same CDR3. The rearrangement links TRGV9 to TRGJ1 or TRGJ2. The J gene was not available in TCRdb and was assigned here by matching the DNA to germline segments. Germline V gives CDR1 GITISATS, CDR2 ISYDGTV (reference sequence). There are 17 residues in the CDR3. Trimming removed 3 bases from V and 0 bases from J; junction bases left unmatched: 14. CDR3 nucleotide sequence: TGTGCCTTGTGGGAGTTCCCGATGTCTGAGAATTATTATAAGAAACTCTTT. As protein: CALWEFPMSENYYKKLF.

In its sample, this clone was seen many times. This likely traces to a read error, being one base from a far larger clone. In the same sample, other DNA sequences code for this CDR3. The chain combines TRGV9 with TRGJ1 or TRGJ2. CDR1 GITISATS and CDR2 ISYDGTV come from the germline V gene (reference sequence). This CDR3 comprises 12 residues. The DNA for the CDR3 is TGTGCCCTGTGGGAGGACTATTATAAGAAACTCTTT. This translates into CALWEDYYKKLF.

This clone was recorded at least ten times. TCRdb lists the protein of a much larger clone for this DNA, which differs at residue 13, so this is likely a read error; the protein given here is translated from the DNA itself. TRGV9 is the V gene, and the J gene was not called. This CDR3 comprises 15 residues. Germline V gene sequence: CDR1 GITISATS, CDR2 ISYDGTV (reference sequence). CDR3 region: CALWDEELGKKIEVF. CDR3 in DNA: TGTGCCTTGTGGGATGAAGAGTTGGGCAAAAAAATCGAGGTATTT.